This TCR beta chain emerged from a study of cytomegalovirus exposure and HLA in healthy donors. Whole-study results and caveats: CMV serostatus stood as the only immune exposure information on hand. Indistinguishable V segments, including TRBV6-2 and TRBV6-3, were excluded. The study listed some 160 cytomegalovirus-associated TCR beta chains.

The PCR had 60 Vbeta and 13 Jbeta primers. Produced via immunoSEQ multiplex PCR; TCRdb's table is partial and in-frame only. This repertoire includes about 150,000 clones. With respect to this clone: What it recognizes is unknown.

J gave up 3 bases and V 7 bases, and 9 bases lay outside the gene matches. This CDR3 comprises 15 residues. From germline, CDR1 is MRHNA and CDR2 SNTAGT. Sequencing was done on a sample of PBMCs. The V and J genes are TRBV6-4 and TRBJ2-3, with 8 bases identical to TRBD2. This TCR was recovered from a woman aged 45-65 years in good health and CMV-seronegative. The CDR3 DNA reads TGTGCCAGCACCGGATGCCGGGAGGGGACAGATACGCAGTATTTT. It is translated as CASTGCREGTDTQYF.